The next 21 T cell receptor beta chains were all read from a single sample in a study of blood T cells in healthy people across ages. Next came a second PCR, run for about 6 to 12 cycles, which used a sample-barcoded 5' primer along with a J-beta primer mix. TCRdb passed the 5' RACE reads through MiXCR, listing each CDR3 protein once. The sample shows about 760,000 distinct CDR3 sequences, just under 25% of them seen only once. These data are also associated with another study on T cells of mothers and their children.

Sample: blood. Source of these receptors: a boy under 18 in good health.

This rearrangement joins TRBV12-3 or TRBV12-4 to TRBJ1-4, with D possibly being TRBD1 (5 bases). V gave up 4 bases and J gave up 8 bases, with 11 bases separating them. The CDR3 spans 13 residues. The CDR3 loop reads CASSSGGREKLFF. The DNA of the CDR3 is TGTGCCAGCAGTTCGGGGGGGAGGGAAAAACTGTTTTTT.

This chain joins TRBV4-3 and TRBJ1-2; no definite D call. Trimming removed 0 bases at V and 6 bases at J, with 14 bases between. Germline V CDR1 and CDR2: LGHNA, YSLEER. The CDR3 is 15 amino acids. The CDR3 DNA sequence: TGCGCCAGCAGCCAAGATGGGATGAGGGTGCATGGCTACACCTTC. This sequence encodes CASSQDGMRVHGYTF.

J is TRBJ2-5 and V is TRBV7-2; D may be TRBD2 (6 bases). The DNA end is a closer match to TRBJ2-7, so the J assignment may be wrong. The CDR3 contains 11 residues. Germline lookup yields CDR1 SGHTA and CDR2 FQGNSA. The CDR3 sequence is CANSSGYEQYF. The DNA for the CDR3 is TGTGCCAACAGTAGCGGATACGAGCAGTACTTC.

The table lists this clonotype with a few counts. V and J are TRBV29-1 and TRBJ2-3; D may be TRBD2 (6 bases). Germline CDR1 reads SQVTM; CDR2 reads ANQGSEA. Trimming took 1 base from V and 4 from J, leaving 12 bases between them. The CDR3 is 14 residues long. The CDR3 spells CSVEARETPDTQYF. The CDR3 DNA sequence: TGCAGCGTTGAAGCCCGGGAGACGCCAGATACGCAGTATTTT.

The V gene is TRBV6-6, the J gene TRBJ2-5; the match to TRBD2 covers 7 bases. CDR3 length: 15 amino acids. V gave up 7 bases and J gave up 3 bases; unmatched junction bases: 11. CDR1 is MNHNY, CDR2 SVGAGI, per germline (reference sequence). CDR3 residues: CASTWVTGGKETQYF. CDR3 coding DNA: TGTGCCAGCACTTGGGTAACGGGGGGTAAAGAGACCCAGTACTTC.

The rearrangement joins TRBV18 to TRBJ2-5; D tentatively fits TRBD1 or TRBD2 (5 bases each). The DNA end lines up better with TRBJ2-7; the J call may be wrong. The CDR3 length is 15 residues. Germline V gene data show CDR1 as KGHSH and CDR2 as LQKENI. The CDR3 loop reads CASSRVRDGAYEQYF. The CDR3 DNA is TGTGCCAGCTCACGCGTCCGGGACGGTGCCTACGAGCAGTACTTC.

The chain couples TRBV5-1 to TRBJ1-1; 7 bases fit TRBD1. Germline-derived CDR1 and CDR2 are SGHRS and YFSETQ. The CDR3 consists of 14 residues. Trimming at V came to 4 bases and at J to 1 base, leaving 4 bases not matched to a gene. The CDR3: CASSIDRANTEAFF. The DNA for the CDR3 is TGCGCCAGCAGCATAGACAGGGCGAACACTGAAGCTTTCTTT.

J is TRBJ1-5 and V is TRBV18, with D perhaps TRBD1 (6 bases). CDR1 and CDR2 (germline): KGHSH, LQKENI. The CDR3 covers 15 residues. Deletions cut 2 bases from V and 0 bases from J, with 8 bases between. The CDR3 sequence is CASSPSGDSNQPQHF. In DNA, the CDR3 is TGTGCCAGCTCACCATCAGGGGATAGCAATCAGCCCCAGCATTTT.

This clonotype has only one observation. Likely a read error: the CDR3 ends without its conserved phenylalanine or tryptophan. The rearrangement links TRBV12-3 or TRBV12-4 to TRBJ2-7; D perhaps matches TRBD2 (6 bases). This CDR3 contains 15 residues. Trimming removed 2 bases at V and 4 bases at J, with 15 bases between. The CDR3 DNA sequence: TGTGCCAGCAGTTTAATCGCGGGATTCAGGTACGAGCAGTACCTC. This sequence encodes CASSLIAGFRYEQYL.

The chain couples TRBV7-9 to TRBJ2-3; the match to TRBD2 covers 8 bases. CDR1 and CDR2 (germline): SEHNR, FQNEAQ (reference sequence). With 7 bases clipped from V and 4 bases from J, the junction kept 7 bases outside the gene matches. The CDR3 consists of 14 residues. This CDR3 reads CASNAWRGADTQYF. The CDR3 DNA sequence: TGTGCCAGCAACGCTTGGCGGGGGGCAGATACGCAGTATTTT.

Of note for this clonotype: A read error may produce the germline difference seen at one junction end. The V call is TRBV5-6, the J call TRBJ2-1, with D possibly TRBD2 on 6 matching bases. The CDR3 loop spans 19 amino acids. Per the germline V gene, CDR1 is SGHDT and CDR2 is YYEEEE. The CDR3 is CASSLPGSWDQMAGNEHFF. CDR3 nucleotides: TGTGCCAGCAGTTTGCCCGGGAGCTGGGATCAAATGGCTGGGAATGAGCATTTCTTC.

The V gene is TRBV12-3 or TRBV12-4, the J gene TRBJ1-2; tentative D call: TRBD1 (6 bases). V lost 7 bases and J 4 bases, leaving 16 bases between the germline ends. The CDR3 extends over 14 amino acids. CDR3 loop: CASTDPARGYGYTF. Here the CDR3 DNA reads TGTGCCAGCACCGATCCCGCCAGGGGCTATGGCTACACCTTC.

The sample holds one count of this clonotype. The rearrangement uses TRBV14 and TRBJ1-1; no definite D call. Germline V CDR1 and CDR2: SGHDN, FVKESK. This CDR3 is 16 amino acids long. V lost 0 bases and J lost 0, with 11 bases in between. Here the CDR3 reads CASSQDIVDLNTEAFF. The DNA of the CDR3 is TGTGCCAGCAGCCAAGATATCGTGGACCTGAACACTGAAGCTTTCTTT.

V is TRBV5-1 and J is TRBJ2-7; D not certain. The length of the CDR3 is 13 residues. The germline CDR1 and CDR2 sequences are SGHRS and YFSETQ. V gave up 0 bases and J gave up 1 base, with 5 bases separating them. CDR3 sequence (DNA): TGCGCCAGCAGCTTGGAGTTTTCCTACGAGCAGTACTTC. Translation: CASSLEFSYEQYF.

The chain combines TRBV4-1 with TRBJ2-1; D tentatively reads TRBD1 or TRBD2 (5 bases each). CDR1 and CDR2 from the germline V gene are MGHRA and YSYEKL. This CDR3 region has 15 residues. The germline V and J ends were trimmed by 1 base and 5 bases, with 12 bases remaining between them. Here the CDR3 DNA reads TGCGCCAGCAGCCAAGCGGGACCCAGGCACAATGAGCAGTTCTTC. Translation gives CASSQAGPRHNEQFF.

The sample holds a few counts of this clonotype. One end of the junction varies from germline; a read error may be responsible. This chain uses TRBV15 with TRBJ2-6; tentative D call: TRBD1 (6 bases). Germline CDR1 is LNHNV and CDR2 is YYDKDF (reference sequence). This CDR3 spans 14 amino acids. The CDR3 DNA reads as TGTGTCACCAGCAGGGCCGGGACAGCCAACGTCCTGACTTTC. This encodes CVTSRAGTANVLTF.

The chain is built from TRBV20-1 and TRBJ2-1; 11 nucleotides match TRBD2. This CDR3 is 15 amino acids long. V was clipped by 0 bases and J by 13 bases; unmatched bases: 11. In germline, CDR1 is DFQATT, CDR2 SNEGSKA (reference sequence). The chain's CDR3 is CSARDQLAGGPSQFF. The CDR3, as DNA: TGCAGTGCTAGAGATCAGCTAGCGGGGGGCCCATCCCAGTTCTTC.

The chain couples TRBV6-5 to TRBJ2-4, with D perhaps being TRBD1 or TRBD2 (5 bases each). This CDR3 region has 17 residues. Germline CDR1 reads MNHEY; CDR2 reads SVGAGI. The V end lost 0 bases, the J end lost 7 bases, and 19 bases lay between the germline ends. The CDR3 bases are TGTGCCAGCAGTTACTCGTCCACAGGTCACAAGCGGAACATTCAGTACTTC. Translation gives CASSYSSTGHKRNIQYF.

The chain uses TRBV4-3 and TRBJ1-2; D is possibly TRBD1 (6 bases). Germline loops: CDR1 LGHNA, CDR2 YSLEER. The CDR3 covers 16 residues. Trimming stripped 1 base from V and 6 bases from J, with 18 bases between. The CDR3 is CASSQVLRQVGNGYTF. In DNA, the CDR3 is TGCGCCAGCAGCCAAGTTTTAAGACAGGTGGGGAATGGCTACACCTTC.

This chain uses TRBV25-1 with TRBJ1-2; no clear D. Germline CDR1 MGHDK, CDR2 SYGVNS. The CDR3 runs to 11 residues. V was shortened by 10 bases and J by 3 bases, with 9 bases between the two germline ends. For the CDR3, the DNA is TGTGCCACTCTCTCGGACTATGGCTACACCTTC. This codes for CATLSDYGYTF.

The rearrangement uses TRBV5-1 and TRBJ1-6, with TRBD1 as a possible D gene (5 bases). With 7 bases removed from V and 5 bases from J, the gap between germline ends came to 16 bases. The CDR3 runs 15 residues. Germline V CDR1 and CDR2: SGHRS, YFSETQ. The CDR3 here is CASRSSGRDNSPLHF. The CDR3 DNA reads TGCGCCAGCCGATCTTCGGGACGGGATAATTCACCCCTCCACTTT.